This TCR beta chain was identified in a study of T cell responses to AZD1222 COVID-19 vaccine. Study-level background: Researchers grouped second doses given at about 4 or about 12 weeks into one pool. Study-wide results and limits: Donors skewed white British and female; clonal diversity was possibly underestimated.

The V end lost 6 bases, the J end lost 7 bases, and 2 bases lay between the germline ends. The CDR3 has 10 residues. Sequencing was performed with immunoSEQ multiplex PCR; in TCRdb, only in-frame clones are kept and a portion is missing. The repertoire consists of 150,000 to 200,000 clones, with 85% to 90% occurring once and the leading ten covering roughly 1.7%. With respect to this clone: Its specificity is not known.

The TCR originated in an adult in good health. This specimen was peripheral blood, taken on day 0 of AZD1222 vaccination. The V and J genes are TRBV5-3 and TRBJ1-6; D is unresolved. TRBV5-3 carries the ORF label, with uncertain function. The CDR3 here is CARTNSPLHF. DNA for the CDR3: TGTGCCAGAACGAATTCACCCCTCCACTTT.